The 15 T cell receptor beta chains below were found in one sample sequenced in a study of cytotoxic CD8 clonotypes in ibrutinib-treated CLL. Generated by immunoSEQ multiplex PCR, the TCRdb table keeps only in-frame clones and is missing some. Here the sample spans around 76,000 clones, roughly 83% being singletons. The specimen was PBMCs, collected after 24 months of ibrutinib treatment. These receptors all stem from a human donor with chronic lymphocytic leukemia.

The CDR3 coding sequence is TGTGCCAGCAGTCAGAAACGGGCAAACACTGAAGCTTTCTTT. Translated: CASSQKRANTEAFF. V is TRBV27 and J is TRBJ1-1; D call uncertain. Deletions cut 5 bases from V and 2 bases from J, with 12 bases between. The CDR3 spans 14 residues. Germline CDR1 is MNHEY and CDR2 is SMNVEV (reference sequence).

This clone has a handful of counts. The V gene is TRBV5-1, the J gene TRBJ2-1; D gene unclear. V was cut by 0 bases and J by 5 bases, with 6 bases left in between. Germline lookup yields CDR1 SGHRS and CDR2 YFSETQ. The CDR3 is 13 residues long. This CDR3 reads CASSLVPDNEQFF. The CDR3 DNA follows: TGCGCCAGCAGCTTGGTCCCTGACAATGAGCAGTTCTTC.

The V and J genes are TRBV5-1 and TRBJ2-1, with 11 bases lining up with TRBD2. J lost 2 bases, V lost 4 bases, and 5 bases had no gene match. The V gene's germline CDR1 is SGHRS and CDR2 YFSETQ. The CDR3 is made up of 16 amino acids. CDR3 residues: CASSTLAGGTYNEQFF. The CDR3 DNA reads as TGCGCCAGCAGCACCTTAGCGGGAGGGACCTACAATGAGCAGTTCTTC.

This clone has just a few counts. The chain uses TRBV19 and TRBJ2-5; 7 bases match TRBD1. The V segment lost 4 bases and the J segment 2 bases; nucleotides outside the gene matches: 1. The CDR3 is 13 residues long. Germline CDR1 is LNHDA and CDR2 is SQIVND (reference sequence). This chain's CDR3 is CASSRDRQETQYF. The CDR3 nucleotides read TGTGCCAGTAGTAGGGACAGACAAGAGACCCAGTACTTC.

CDR3: CASKGASGTTDTQYF. In nucleotides, the CDR3 is TGTGCCAGCAAGGGTGCTAGCGGAACAACAGATACGCAGTATTTT. The chain employs TRBV6-5 and TRBJ2-3; 7 positions agree with TRBD2. Germline V CDR1 and CDR2: MNHEY, SVGAGI. The CDR3 runs to 15 residues. Trimming at V came to 7 bases and at J to 3 bases, leaving 10 bases not matched to a gene.

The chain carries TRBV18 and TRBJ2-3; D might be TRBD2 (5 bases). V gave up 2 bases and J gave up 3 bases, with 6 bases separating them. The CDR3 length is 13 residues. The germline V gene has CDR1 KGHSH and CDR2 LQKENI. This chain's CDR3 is CASSPSGTDTQYF. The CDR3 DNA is TGTGCCAGCTCACCATCGGGGACAGATACGCAGTATTTT. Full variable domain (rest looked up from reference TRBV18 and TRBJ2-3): NAGVMQNPRHLVRRRGQEARLRCSPMKGHSHVYWYRQLPEEGLKFMVYLQKENIIDESGMPKERFSAEFPKEGPSILRIQQVVRGDSAAYFCASSPSGTDTQYFGPGTRLTVL.

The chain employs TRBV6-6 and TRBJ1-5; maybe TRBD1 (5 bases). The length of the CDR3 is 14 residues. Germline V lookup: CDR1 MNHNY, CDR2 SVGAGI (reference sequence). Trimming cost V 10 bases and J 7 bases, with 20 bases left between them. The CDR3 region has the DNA TGTGCCACCAAAGACACCCAGGAGGGGCAGCCCCAGCATTTT. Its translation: CATKDTQEGQPQHF.

The CDR3 protein is CAIRMAGDTGELFF. In DNA, the CDR3 is TGTGCCATCAGGATGGCGGGAGACACCGGGGAGCTGTTTTTT. The chain joins TRBV10-3 to TRBJ2-2, with TRBD2 matching 7 bases. Germline V CDR1 and CDR2: ENHRY, SYGVKD. CDR3 size: 14 residues. V shed 6 bases and J 3 bases; nucleotides not matched to a gene: 4.

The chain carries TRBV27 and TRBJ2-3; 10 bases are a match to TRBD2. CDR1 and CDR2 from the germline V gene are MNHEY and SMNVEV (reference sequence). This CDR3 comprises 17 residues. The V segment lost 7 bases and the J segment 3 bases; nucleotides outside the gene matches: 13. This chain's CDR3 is CASKGHGLAGATDTQYF. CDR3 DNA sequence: TGTGCCAGCAAGGGCCACGGGCTAGCGGGAGCGACAGATACGCAGTATTTT.

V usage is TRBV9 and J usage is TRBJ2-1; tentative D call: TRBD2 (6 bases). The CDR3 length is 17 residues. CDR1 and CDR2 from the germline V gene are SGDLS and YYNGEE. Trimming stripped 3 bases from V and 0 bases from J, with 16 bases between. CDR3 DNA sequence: TGTGCCAGCAGCGCCACTGCCGGGAGCGACTCCTACAATGAGCAGTTCTTC. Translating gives CASSATAGSDSYNEQFF.

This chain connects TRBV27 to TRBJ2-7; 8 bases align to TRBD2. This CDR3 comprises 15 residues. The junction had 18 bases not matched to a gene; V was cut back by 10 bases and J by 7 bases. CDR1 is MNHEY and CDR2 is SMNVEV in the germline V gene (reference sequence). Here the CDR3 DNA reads TGTGCCATCACACGGGGGACGGGAGGGCCGAAAGAGCAGTACTTC. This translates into CAITRGTGGPKEQYF.

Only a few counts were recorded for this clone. The CDR3 loop reads CASSRDGTNTEAFF. CDR3 nucleotides: TGTGCCAGCAGCAGAGACGGAACAAACACTGAAGCTTTCTTT. The chain employs TRBV5-3 and TRBJ1-1; D not certain. TRBV5-3 is identified as an open reading frame with a role that is uncertain. The CDR3 extends over 14 amino acids. V was clipped by 8 bases and J by 2 bases, with 16 bases between them.

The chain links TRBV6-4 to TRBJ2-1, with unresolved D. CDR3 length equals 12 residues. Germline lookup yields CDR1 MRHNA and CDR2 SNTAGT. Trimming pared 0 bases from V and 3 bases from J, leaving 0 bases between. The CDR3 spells CASSDSYNEQFF. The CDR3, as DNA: TGTGCCAGCAGTGACTCCTACAATGAGCAGTTCTTC.

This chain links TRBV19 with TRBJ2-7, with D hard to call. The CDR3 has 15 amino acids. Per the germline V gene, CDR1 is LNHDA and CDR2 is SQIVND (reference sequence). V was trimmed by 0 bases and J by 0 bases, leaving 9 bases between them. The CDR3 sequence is CASSIDRVASYEQYF. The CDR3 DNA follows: TGTGCCAGTAGTATAGATCGGGTGGCCTCCTACGAGCAGTACTTC.

The CDR3, as DNA: TGTGCCAGTAGTATTCCCCCCGCCCGGGGTCACCCTGAAGCTTTCTTT. It encodes CASSIPPARGHPEAFF. The chain couples TRBV19 to TRBJ1-1; no clear D. Trimming shortened V by 3 bases and J by 6 bases, and 20 bases separated the two germline ends. There are 16 residues in the CDR3. Germline V gives CDR1 LNHDA, CDR2 SQIVND (reference sequence). The entire variable domain, with the rest obtained from reference TRBV19 and TRBJ1-1, is as follows: DGGITQSPKYLFRKEGQNVTLSCEQNLNHDAMYWYRQDPGQGLRLIYYSQIVNDFQKGDIAEGYSVSREKKESFPLTVTSAQKNPTAFYLCASSIPPARGHPEAFFGQGTRLTVV.